This T cell receptor (beta chain) originates from a study of blood T cell repertoires in COVID-19. This clone occurred a few times. Losses at the gene ends were 6 bases for V and 9 bases for J; bases not matched to a gene: 7. This CDR3 region has 13 residues. Germline loops: CDR1 SGHTA, CDR2 FQGTGA. TCRdb's copy holds only in-frame clones and misses some; the assay was immunoSEQ multiplex PCR. The table records approximately 210,000 clones, 80% of them present only once. The specimen sequenced was PBMCs or T cells enriched from blood (not recorded which). This chain connects TRBV7-3 to TRBJ1-5; 8 nucleotides align to TRBD1. This receptor was obtained from a man aged 30 to 39 with acute COVID-19. CDR3 DNA: TGTGCCAGCAGTCAAACAGGGGGGCGGCCCCAGCATTTT. It encodes CASSQTGGRPQHF. Combining the CDR3 with reference TRBV7-3 and TRBJ1-5 gives the whole variable domain GAGVSQTPSNKVTEKGKYVELRCDPISGHTALYWYRQSLGQGPEFLIYFQGTGAADDSGLPNDRFFAVRPEGSVSTLKIQRTERGDSAVYLCASSQTGGRPQHFGDGTRLSIL.